The T cell receptor (beta chain) described here comes from a study of yellow fever vaccine responses in identical twins. Each CDR3 protein gets one entry after TCRdb re-called the RT-PCR reads with MiXCR. Found here are approximately 18,000 distinct CDR3 sequences, around 67% of them singletons; the top ten hold more than 7%. Study-wide results and limits: Vaccine-induced T cell responses in twins were reportedly observed to appear partly convergent, partly personalized.

In regard to this clonotype: Its antigen is still unknown.

Sequencing used T cells from blood (PBMCs), unsorted or a sorted subset (not recorded which), obtained before or after yellow fever vaccination (not recorded which). The receptor was derived from a woman younger than 30 who received the yellow fever vaccine.

The CDR3 bases are TGTGCCACAGCGGGAGGCACCTACAATGAGCAGTTCTTC. Encoded protein: CATAGGTYNEQFF. The genes are TRBV24-1 and TRBJ2-1; 9 nucleotides align to TRBD2. Germline trimming cut 10 bases from V and 2 bases from J; bases unmatched to any gene: 2. The germline V gene encodes CDR1 KGHDR and CDR2 SFDVKD. This CDR3 spans 13 amino acids.